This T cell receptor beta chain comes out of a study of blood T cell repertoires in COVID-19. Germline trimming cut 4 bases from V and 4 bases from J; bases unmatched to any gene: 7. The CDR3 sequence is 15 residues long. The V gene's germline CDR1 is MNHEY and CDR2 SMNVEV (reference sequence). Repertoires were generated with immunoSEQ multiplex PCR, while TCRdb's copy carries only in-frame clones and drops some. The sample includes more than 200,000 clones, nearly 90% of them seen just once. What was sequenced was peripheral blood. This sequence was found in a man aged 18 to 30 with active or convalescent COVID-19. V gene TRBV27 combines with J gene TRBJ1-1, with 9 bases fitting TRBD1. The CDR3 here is CASSSKGTGRTEAFF. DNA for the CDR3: TGTGCCAGCAGTTCAAAAGGGACAGGGCGCACTGAAGCTTTCTTT.